Presented here are 30 T cell receptor beta chains from one specimen sequenced in a study of blood T cell repertoires in COVID-19 (dated by TCRdb to the early 2020s). To prepare the library, the immunoSEQ multiplex PCR assay was applied. The table was pulled from immuneACCESS by TCRdb, which kept in-frame rearrangements only. Such tables lose some clones; where checked, under half of the loss comes from unresolved V genes, and the rest has no known cause. The sample includes 250,000 to 350,000 clones, with around 88% observed a single time. Together, the top ten hold about 7% of the sample. The sample was peripheral blood. Receptors were obtained from a woman in her 30s who had recovered from COVID-19.

The chain recombines TRBV3-1 (or the pseudogene TRBV3-2) with TRBJ2-7, with a possible D match to TRBD1 (6 bases). Trimming pared 3 bases from V and 3 bases from J, leaving 12 bases between. Germline CDR1 and CDR2: LGHDT and YNNKEL (reference sequence). This CDR3 is built from 14 residues. CDR3 DNA: TGTGCCAGCAGCCACGGACAGATTGTCTACGAGCAGTACTTC. Its protein product is CASSHGQIVYEQYF.

The chain uses TRBV7-2 and TRBJ1-1; 8 positions agree with TRBD1. From germline, CDR1 is SGHTA and CDR2 FQGNSA. CDR3 length: 15 amino acids. After removal of 5 bases from V and 1 base from J, the junction contained 6 bases not matched to a gene. CDR3 nucleotides: TGTGCCAGCAGCGTAGGACAGGGATGGAACACTGAAGCTTTCTTT. It codes for CASSVGQGWNTEAFF. The full variable domain, its missing parts supplied by reference TRBV7-2 and TRBJ1-1, is GAGVSQSPSNKVTEKGKDVELRCDPISGHTALYWYRQSLGQGLEFLIYFQGNSAPDKSGLPSDRFSAERTGGSVSTLTIQRTQQEDSAVYLCASSVGQGWNTEAFFGQGTRLTVV.

This chain uses TRBV7-2 with TRBJ2-2; D may be TRBD1 (6 bases). Germline CDR1 and CDR2: SGHTA and FQGNSA. V gave up 3 bases and J gave up 1 base, with 6 bases separating them. The CDR3 sequence is 14 residues long. Here the CDR3 reads CASSLTGNTGELFF. The CDR3 nucleotides read TGTGCCAGCAGCTTGACAGGGAACACCGGGGAGCTGTTTTTT.

This clone was counted a single time. This sequence joins TRBV7-9 and TRBJ2-2; 8 bases match TRBD1. The germline CDR1 and CDR2 sequences are SEHNR and FQNEAQ (reference sequence). The length of the CDR3 is 14 residues. J lost 4 bases, V lost 5 bases, and 3 bases had no gene match. The CDR3 nucleotides read TGTGCCAGCAGCGCAGGGGGCGCCACCGGGGAGCTGTTTTTT. Its translation: CASSAGGATGELFF. Based on the CDR3 plus reference TRBV7-9 and TRBJ2-2, the full variable domain is DTGVSQNPRHKITKRGQNVTFRCDPISEHNRLYWYRQTLGQGPEFLTYFQNEAQLEKSRLLSDRFSAERPKGSFSTLEIQRTEQGDSAMYLCASSAGGATGELFFGEGSRLTVL.

The rearrangement links TRBV2 to TRBJ1-1, with no clear D. CDR3 size: 14 residues. Germline V gene data show CDR1 as SNHLY and CDR2 as FYNNEI. The germline V and J ends were trimmed by 5 bases and 1 base, with 11 bases remaining between them. In DNA, the CDR3 is TGTGCCAGCAGTCCCCTCAGGTGGAACACTGAAGCTTTCTTT. Its protein product is CASSPLRWNTEAFF.

V is TRBV28 and J is TRBJ1-3, with D perhaps TRBD1 (6 bases). Trimming left V 1 base short and J 0 bases short, with 10 bases between. From germline, CDR1 is MDHEN and CDR2 SYDVKM. The CDR3 totals 16 residues. CDR3 sequence reads: CASSLFTGFSGNTIYF. Here the CDR3 DNA reads TGTGCCAGCAGTTTATTCACAGGGTTCTCTGGAAACACCATATATTTT. The whole variable domain, filled in from reference TRBV28 and TRBJ1-3, reads DVKVTQSSRYLVKRTGEKVFLECVQDMDHENMFWYRQDPGLGLRLIYFSYDVKMKEKGDIPEGYSVSREKKERFSLILESASTNQTSMYLCASSLFTGFSGNTIYFGEGSWLTVV.

The V gene is TRBV27, the J gene TRBJ2-5; a weak D match, TRBD2 (5 bases). Germline assignment: CDR1 MNHEY and CDR2 SMNVEV (reference sequence). Trimming stripped 3 bases from V and 5 bases from J, with 10 bases between. This CDR3 comprises 13 residues. The CDR3: CASSFRGRETQYF. In DNA, the CDR3 is TGTGCCAGCAGTTTCCGGGGTAGGGAGACCCAGTACTTC.

The V and J genes are TRBV7-3 and TRBJ2-1, with unresolved D. This CDR3 has 15 amino acids. The V and J ends lost 5 bases and 5 bases respectively, with 16 bases between them. CDR1 SGHTA and CDR2 FQGTGA come from the germline V gene. In DNA form, the CDR3 reads TGTGCCAGCAGCCCATGTGGGCTGTGCCACAATGAGCAGTTCTTC. Its translation is CASSPCGLCHNEQFF.

The genes are TRBV19 and TRBJ1-5, with 8 bases lining up with TRBD1. Germline CDR1 and CDR2: LNHDA and SQIVND (reference sequence). V shed 5 bases and J 2 bases; nucleotides not matched to a gene: 11. The CDR3 has 17 amino acids. The CDR3 nucleotides read TGTGCCAGTAGTCCCACCGGGACAGGAGGGGGCAATCAGCCCCAGCATTTT. Its protein is CASSPTGTGGGNQPQHF.

CDR3 bases: TGTGCCAGTAGTATCCCAGGGGAAGGCTACGAGCAGTACTTC. This codes for CASSIPGEGYEQYF. The chain carries TRBV19 and TRBJ2-7; the D gene is possibly TRBD1 (6 bases). CDR3 length equals 14 residues. V was pared by 3 bases and J by 3 bases, with 12 bases between. Per the germline V gene, CDR1 is LNHDA and CDR2 is SQIVND (reference sequence).

The V and J genes are TRBV12-3 or TRBV12-4 and TRBJ1-2; no firm D call. There are 12 residues in the CDR3. With 6 bases removed from V and 8 bases from J, the gap between germline ends came to 13 bases. The CDR3 reads CASSPTSGGYTF. The CDR3 DNA is TGTGCCAGCAGCCCTACCTCGGGAGGCTACACCTTC.

The chain is built from TRBV6-6 and TRBJ1-6, with TRBD1 identical over 9 bases. V trimming: 5 bases; J trimming: 3 bases; junction bases outside the gene matches: 5. The CDR3 sequence is 16 residues long. From germline, CDR1 is MNHNY and CDR2 SVGAGI (reference sequence). The CDR3 region has the DNA TGTGCCAGCAGTGCCGACAGGGGGTTCTATAATTCACCCCTCCACTTT. Protein: CASSADRGFYNSPLHF.

V and J are TRBV28 and TRBJ2-1, with TRBD1 matching over 7 bases. The CDR3 contains 14 residues. The V segment lost 5 bases and the J segment 9 bases; nucleotides outside the gene matches: 10. Germline CDR1 and CDR2: MDHEN and SYDVKM. CDR3 DNA sequence: TGTGCCAGCAGTACGACGAGACAGGGTTTTGAGCAGTTCTTC. This gives the protein CASSTTRQGFEQFF. The whole variable domain, filled in from reference TRBV28 and TRBJ2-1, reads DVKVTQSSRYLVKRTGEKVFLECVQDMDHENMFWYRQDPGLGLRLIYFSYDVKMKEKGDIPEGYSVSREKKERFSLILESASTNQTSMYLCASSTTRQGFEQFFGPGTRLTVL.

The chain is built from TRBV6-2 or TRBV6-3 and TRBJ2-3; weak D call: TRBD1 (7 bases). V lost 6 bases to trimming and J lost 0 bases, with 22 bases between them. The CDR3 is made up of 18 amino acids. Germline V gene data show CDR1 as MNHEY and CDR2 as SVGEGT. CDR3 region: CASSRYQGGTPSTDTQYF. CDR3 DNA: TGTGCCAGCAGCCGGTACCAGGGGGGTACACCTAGCACAGATACGCAGTATTTT.

The rearrangement uses TRBV6-5 and TRBJ1-6; 8 bases match TRBD1. Germline V gene data show CDR1 as MNHEY and CDR2 as SVGAGI. V lost 4 bases to trimming and J lost 7 bases; unmatched junction nucleotides: 3. There are 14 residues in the CDR3. The CDR3 nucleotides are TGTGCCAGCAGTTTCAGGACAGGGAATTCACCCCTCCACTTT. Its translation is CASSFRTGNSPLHF.

V is TRBV28 and J is TRBJ1-2; D is unresolved. The ends were cut back, 4 bases at V and 3 bases at J, with 12 bases in the middle. CDR3 size: 14 residues. CDR1 is MDHEN and CDR2 is SYDVKM in the germline V gene. The CDR3 sequence is CASSSPHEDYGYTF. Here the CDR3 DNA reads TGTGCCAGCAGTTCCCCTCACGAGGACTATGGCTACACCTTC.

V and J are TRBV24-1 and TRBJ1-2; possibly TRBD1 for D (5 bases). The germline V gene encodes CDR1 KGHDR and CDR2 SFDVKD. Deletions cut 3 bases from V and 9 bases from J, with 13 bases between. The CDR3 loop spans 13 amino acids. CDR3 DNA sequence: TGTGCCACCAGTGATAATGGGCTGGGGCGCTACACCTTC. Translation: CATSDNGLGRYTF.

The V gene is TRBV5-1, the J gene TRBJ2-1; TRBD1 matches at 10 bases. The germline V gene encodes CDR1 SGHRS and CDR2 YFSETQ. The CDR3 consists of 15 residues. The trim removed 4 bases at V and 8 bases at J, leaving 9 bases unmatched. The CDR3 here is CASSAGGTGDHEQFF. The CDR3, as DNA: TGCGCCAGCAGCGCTGGGGGGACAGGGGATCATGAGCAGTTCTTC. The full variable domain, completed using reference TRBV5-1 and TRBJ2-1, is KAGVTQTPRYLIKTRGQQVTLSCSPISGHRSVSWYQQTPGQGLQFLFEYFSETQRNKGNFPGRFSGRQFSNSRSEMNVSTLELGDSALYLCASSAGGTGDHEQFFGPGTRLTVL.

This chain uses TRBV7-9 with TRBJ1-1, with 7 bases lining up with TRBD1. The V gene end was trimmed by 5 bases and the J gene end by 4 bases; junction bases not matched to a gene: 4. The CDR3 runs 13 residues. From germline, CDR1 is SEHNR and CDR2 FQNEAQ (reference sequence). CDR3 coding DNA: TGTGCCAGCAGCGTCGGGACAGCCACTGAAGCTTTCTTT. Translation: CASSVGTATEAFF.

This chain's CDR3 is CASSSGGGTGIYEQYF. The DNA of the CDR3 is TGCGCCAGCAGCTCGGGAGGCGGGACAGGGATTTACGAGCAGTACTTC. The chain uses TRBV5-1 and TRBJ2-7; 9 bases align to TRBD1. CDR3 length: 16 amino acids. J was trimmed by 4 bases and V by 3 bases; bases with no gene match: 11. CDR1 SGHRS and CDR2 YFSETQ come from the germline V gene.

The chain joins TRBV4-1 to TRBJ2-1, with 7 bases fitting TRBD1. Germline V CDR1 and CDR2: MGHRA, YSYEKL. Trimming took 1 base from V and 10 from J; bases not matched to a gene: 10. This CDR3 comprises 15 residues. The CDR3 reads CASSQATGAIQEQFF. The CDR3 DNA sequence: TGCGCCAGCAGCCAAGCAACAGGGGCAATCCAGGAGCAGTTCTTC.

The chain couples TRBV11-1 to TRBJ2-1; 8 bases are shared with TRBD2. CDR3 length: 15 residues. Germline V gene lookup returns CDR1 SGHAT and CDR2 FQDESV (reference sequence). The V segment lost 8 bases and the J segment 3 bases; nucleotides outside the gene matches: 9. In DNA, the CDR3 is TGTGCCAGCGGACTCCCGGGGACTAGCTACAATGAGCAGTTCTTC. Translating it yields CASGLPGTSYNEQFF.

J is TRBJ1-3 and V is TRBV11-2, with 7 positions matching TRBD1. This CDR3 contains 16 residues. The germline gives CDR1 SGHAT, CDR2 FQNNGV. Germline trimming cut 4 bases from V and 0 bases from J; bases unmatched to any gene: 6. The CDR3 protein is CASSSLQGSSGNTIYF. Here the CDR3 DNA reads TGTGCCAGCAGCTCGCTACAGGGGAGCTCTGGAAACACCATATATTTT.

The table lists this clone with a few counts. CDR3 nucleotide sequence: TGTGCCAGCAGCTCGGGCCTAGCGGGGGGGTTCACCGGGGAGCTGTTTTTT. This codes for CASSSGLAGGFTGELFF. The V call is TRBV5-4, the J call TRBJ2-2, with TRBD2 matching 12 bases. V lost 3 bases to trimming and J lost 4 bases; unmatched junction nucleotides: 7. This CDR3 region has 17 residues. Germline V gene lookup returns CDR1 SGHNT and CDR2 YYREEE (reference sequence).

As concerns this clone: Relative to the germline gene, one junction end is altered; a read error may explain this. The chain employs TRBV7-9 and TRBJ1-1; D perhaps matches TRBD1 (6 bases). The germline V gene encodes CDR1 SEHNR and CDR2 FQNEAQ (reference sequence). This CDR3 has 16 amino acids. The CDR3 region has the DNA TGTGCCAGCAGCTCCTCCCCGGGACACTCGAACACTGAGGCTTTCTTT. Translated, it gives CASSSSPGHSNTEAFF.

The V gene is TRBV28, the J gene TRBJ1-1; tentative D call: TRBD1 (6 bases). Trimming removed 2 bases from V and 0 bases from J, with 7 bases in between. The CDR3 length is 14 residues. Germline V gene sequence: CDR1 MDHEN, CDR2 SYDVKM. CDR3 sequence reads: CASSLTGMNTEAFF. Written as DNA, the CDR3 is TGTGCCAGCAGTTTAACAGGGATGAACACTGAAGCTTTCTTT.

This sequence joins TRBV3-1 (or the pseudogene TRBV3-2) and TRBJ1-2; 8 positions match TRBD1. Germline CDR1 is LGHDT and CDR2 is YNNKEL (reference sequence). J gave up 6 bases and V 7 bases, and 10 bases lay outside the gene matches. The CDR3 length is 14 residues. For the CDR3, the DNA is TGTGCCAGCACCGACGAGCCAGGGGGCGATGGCTACACCTTC. Protein: CASTDEPGGDGYTF.

The genes are TRBV19 and TRBJ2-5; 8 positions match TRBD2. The CDR3 runs to 15 residues. V lost 1 base to trimming and J lost 3 bases; unmatched junction nucleotides: 4. CDR1 LNHDA and CDR2 SQIVND come from the germline V gene (reference sequence). Written as DNA, the CDR3 is TGTGCCAGTAGTATAGTAGCGGGGAGGGAAGAGACCCAGTACTTC. It codes for CASSIVAGREETQYF.

This chain uses TRBV3-1 (or the pseudogene TRBV3-2) with TRBJ2-3; possibly TRBD1 for D (5 bases). This CDR3 region has 17 residues. The V gene's germline CDR1 is LGHDT and CDR2 YNNKEL (reference sequence). The V and J ends lost 4 bases and 0 bases respectively, with 17 bases between them. The CDR3 region is CASSLFWGSKSTDTQYF. CDR3 bases: TGTGCCAGCAGCCTTTTCTGGGGCTCCAAGAGCACAGATACGCAGTATTTT.

This clone was picked up a small number of times. The rearrangement joins TRBV4-3 to TRBJ1-6; D ambiguous. The V gene lost 0 bases and the J gene lost 8 bases, with 14 bases spanning the gap. CDR1 is LGHNA, CDR2 YSLEER, per germline. CDR3 length: 16 amino acids. DNA of the CDR3: TGCGCCAGCAGCCAAGATAAGGCGCGCCGGGATTCACCCCTCCACTTT. Protein product: CASSQDKARRDSPLHF.